This paragraph reports one T cell receptor beta chain. The sample belongs to a study of blood T cell repertoires in COVID-19. Study at large: Spain, Italy and the United States supplied samples that represented acute and convalescent COVID-19. T cells, B-cell-depleted T cells, or PBMCs supplied cDNA or gDNA.

TCRdb's copy holds only in-frame clones and misses some; the assay was immunoSEQ multiplex PCR. The repertoire holds over 300,000 clones, with around 87% as singletons. The CDR3 loop spans 15 amino acids. Unmatched junction bases numbered 9, after V lost 4 bases and J lost 5 bases. Germline assignment: CDR1 LNHNV and CDR2 YYDKDF (reference sequence). Sample: peripheral blood. The V call is TRBV15, the J call TRBJ2-5, with 8 bases aligning to TRBD1. The receptor was derived from a man aged 18 to 29 with active or convalescent COVID-19. The CDR3 sequence: CATSTRTGILETQYF. The CDR3 coding sequence is TGTGCCACCAGCACCCGGACAGGGATTTTGGAGACCCAGTACTTC.